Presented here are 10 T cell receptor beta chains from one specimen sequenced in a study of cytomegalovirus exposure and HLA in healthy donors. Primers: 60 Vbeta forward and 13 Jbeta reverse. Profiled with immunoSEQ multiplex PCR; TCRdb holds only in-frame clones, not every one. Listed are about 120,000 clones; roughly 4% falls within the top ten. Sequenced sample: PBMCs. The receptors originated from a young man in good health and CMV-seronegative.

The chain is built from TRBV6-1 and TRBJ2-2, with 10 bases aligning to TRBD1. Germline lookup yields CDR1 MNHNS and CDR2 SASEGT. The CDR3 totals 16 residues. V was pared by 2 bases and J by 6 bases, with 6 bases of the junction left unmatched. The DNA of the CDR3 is TGTGCCAGCAGTGAACAGGGACAGGGGAAATCCGGGGAGCTGTTTTTT. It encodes CASSEQGQGKSGELFF.

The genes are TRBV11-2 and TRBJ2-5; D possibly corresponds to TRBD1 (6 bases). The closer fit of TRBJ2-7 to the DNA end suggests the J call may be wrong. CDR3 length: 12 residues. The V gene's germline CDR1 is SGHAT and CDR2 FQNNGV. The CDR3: CASGQSFSEQYF. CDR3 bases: TGTGCCAGCGGACAGTCTTTCTCCGAGCAGTACTTC.

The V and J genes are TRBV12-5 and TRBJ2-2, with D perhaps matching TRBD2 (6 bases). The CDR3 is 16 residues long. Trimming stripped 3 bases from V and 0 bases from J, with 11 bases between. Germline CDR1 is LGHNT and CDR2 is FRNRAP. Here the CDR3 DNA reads TGTGCTAGTGGTTTCCTGGGAGGCGCGAACACCGGGGAGCTGTTTTTT. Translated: CASGFLGGANTGELFF.

CDR3 bases: TGCGCCAGCAGTTGGGGACAGGGACCCAATTACGAGCAGTACTTC. Protein product: CASSWGQGPNYEQYF. The chain has TRBV5-1 and TRBJ2-7; TRBD1 matches at 9 bases. Germline V gene sequence: CDR1 SGHRS, CDR2 YFSETQ. J gave up 4 bases and V 5 bases, and 10 bases lay outside the gene matches. The CDR3 sequence is 15 residues long.

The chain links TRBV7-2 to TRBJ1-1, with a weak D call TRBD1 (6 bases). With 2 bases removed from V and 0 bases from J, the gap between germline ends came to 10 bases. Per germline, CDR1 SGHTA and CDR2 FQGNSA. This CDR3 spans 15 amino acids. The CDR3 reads CASSLQGRLNTEAFF. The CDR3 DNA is TGTGCCAGCAGCTTACAGGGGCGGTTGAACACTGAAGCTTTCTTT.

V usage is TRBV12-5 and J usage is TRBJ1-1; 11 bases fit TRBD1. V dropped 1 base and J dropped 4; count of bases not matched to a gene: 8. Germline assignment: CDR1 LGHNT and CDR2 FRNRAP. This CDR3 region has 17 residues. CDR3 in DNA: TGTGCTAGTGGTTTGGCAACCGGGACAGGGGGTTTCACTGAAGCTTTCTTT. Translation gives CASGLATGTGGFTEAFF. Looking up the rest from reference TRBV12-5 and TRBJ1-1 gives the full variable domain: DARVTQTPRHKVTEMGQEVTMRCQPILGHNTVFWYRQTMMQGLELLAYFRNRAPLDDSGMPKDRFSAEMPDATLATLKIQPSEPRDSAVYFCASGLATGTGGFTEAFFGQGTRLTVV.

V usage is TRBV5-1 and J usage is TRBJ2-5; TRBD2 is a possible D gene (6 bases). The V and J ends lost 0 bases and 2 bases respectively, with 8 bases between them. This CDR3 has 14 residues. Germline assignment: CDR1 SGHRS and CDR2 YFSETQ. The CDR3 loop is CASSLASGQETQYF. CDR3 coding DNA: TGCGCCAGCAGCTTGGCAAGCGGGCAAGAGACCCAGTACTTC.

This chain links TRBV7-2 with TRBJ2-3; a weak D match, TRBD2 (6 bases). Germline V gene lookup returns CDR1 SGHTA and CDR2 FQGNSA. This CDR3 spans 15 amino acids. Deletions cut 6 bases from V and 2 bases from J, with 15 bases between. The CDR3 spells CASRAGSSHTDTQYF. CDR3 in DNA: TGTGCCAGCAGGGCCGGGAGTTCACACACAGATACGCAGTATTTT.

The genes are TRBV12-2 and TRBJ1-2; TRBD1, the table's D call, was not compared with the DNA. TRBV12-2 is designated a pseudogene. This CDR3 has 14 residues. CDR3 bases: TGTGCAAGTCGCTGGCTTGGGACAGGGGCTGGCTACACCTTC. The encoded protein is CASRWLGTGAGYTF.

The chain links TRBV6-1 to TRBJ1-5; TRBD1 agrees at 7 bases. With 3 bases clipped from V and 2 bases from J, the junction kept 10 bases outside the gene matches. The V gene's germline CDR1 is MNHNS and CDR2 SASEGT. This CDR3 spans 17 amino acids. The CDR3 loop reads CASSDPSRGAGNQPQHF. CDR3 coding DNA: TGTGCCAGCAGTGATCCCTCCAGGGGGGCGGGCAATCAGCCCCAGCATTTT.